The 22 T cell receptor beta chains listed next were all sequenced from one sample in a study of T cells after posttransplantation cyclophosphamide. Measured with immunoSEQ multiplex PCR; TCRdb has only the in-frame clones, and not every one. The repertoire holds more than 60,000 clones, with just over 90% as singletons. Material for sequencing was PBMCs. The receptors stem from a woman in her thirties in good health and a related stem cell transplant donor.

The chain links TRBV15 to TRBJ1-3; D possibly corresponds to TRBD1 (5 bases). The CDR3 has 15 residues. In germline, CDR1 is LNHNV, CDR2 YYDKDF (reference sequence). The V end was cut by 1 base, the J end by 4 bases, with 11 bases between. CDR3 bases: TGTGCCACCAGCAGAGCCCCGGGACCCGGAAACACCATATATTTT. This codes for CATSRAPGPGNTIYF.

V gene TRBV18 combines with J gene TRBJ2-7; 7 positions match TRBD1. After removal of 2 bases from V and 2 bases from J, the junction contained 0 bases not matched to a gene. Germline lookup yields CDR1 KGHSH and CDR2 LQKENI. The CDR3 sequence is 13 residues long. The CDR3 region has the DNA TGTGCCAGCTCACCAAGGGGGCCCTACGAGCAGTACTTC. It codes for CASSPRGPYEQYF.

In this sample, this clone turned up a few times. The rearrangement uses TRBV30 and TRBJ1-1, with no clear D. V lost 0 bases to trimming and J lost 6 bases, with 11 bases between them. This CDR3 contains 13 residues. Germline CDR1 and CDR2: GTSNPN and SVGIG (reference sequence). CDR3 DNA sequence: TGTGCCTGGAGTGTTATGTACGGCGCTGAAGCTTTCTTT. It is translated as CAWSVMYGAEAFF. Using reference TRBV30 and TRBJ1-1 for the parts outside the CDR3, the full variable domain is SQTIHQWPATLVQPVGSPLSLECTVEGTSNPNLYWYRQAAGRGLQLLFYSVGIGQISSEVPQNLSASRPQDRQFILSSKKLLLSDSGFYLCAWSVMYGAEAFFGQGTRLTVV.

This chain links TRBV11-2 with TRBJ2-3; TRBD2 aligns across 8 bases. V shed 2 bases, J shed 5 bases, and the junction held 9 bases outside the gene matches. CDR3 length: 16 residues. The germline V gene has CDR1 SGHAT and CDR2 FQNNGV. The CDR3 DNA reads TGTGCCAGCAGCTTAAGGTCCGGGGGGGCCAGAGATACGCAGTATTTT. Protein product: CASSLRSGGARDTQYF.

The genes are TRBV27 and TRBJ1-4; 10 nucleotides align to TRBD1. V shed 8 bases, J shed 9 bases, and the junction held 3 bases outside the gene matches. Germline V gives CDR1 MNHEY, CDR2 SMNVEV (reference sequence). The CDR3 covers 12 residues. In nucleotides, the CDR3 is TGTGCCAGCGGGACAGGGGAGAAAAAACTGTTTTTT. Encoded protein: CASGTGEKKLFF.

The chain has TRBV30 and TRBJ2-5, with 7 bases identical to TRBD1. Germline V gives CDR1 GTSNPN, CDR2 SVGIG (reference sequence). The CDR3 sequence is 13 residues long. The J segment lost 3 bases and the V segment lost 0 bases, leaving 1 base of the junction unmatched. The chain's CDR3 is CAWSVGTEETQYF. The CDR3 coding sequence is TGTGCCTGGAGTGTAGGGACAGAAGAGACCCAGTACTTC.

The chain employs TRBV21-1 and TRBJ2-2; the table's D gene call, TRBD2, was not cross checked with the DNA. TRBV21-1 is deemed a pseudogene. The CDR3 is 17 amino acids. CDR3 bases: TGTGCCAGCAGCAGAAATAGCGGGGGGGCTTCTACCGGGGAGCTGTTTTTT. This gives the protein CASSRNSGGASTGELFF.

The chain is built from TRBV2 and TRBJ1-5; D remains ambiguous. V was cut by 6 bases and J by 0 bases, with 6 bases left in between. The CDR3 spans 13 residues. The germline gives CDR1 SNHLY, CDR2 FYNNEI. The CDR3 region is CASSSISNQPQHF. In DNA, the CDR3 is TGTGCCAGCAGCTCTATTAGCAATCAGCCCCAGCATTTT.

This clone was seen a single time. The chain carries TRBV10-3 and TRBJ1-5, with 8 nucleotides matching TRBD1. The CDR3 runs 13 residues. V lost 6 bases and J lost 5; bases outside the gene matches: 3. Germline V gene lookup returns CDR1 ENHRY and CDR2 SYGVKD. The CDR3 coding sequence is TGTGCCATCAGCTCACAGGGGGATCAGCCCCAGCATTTT. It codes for CAISSQGDQPQHF.

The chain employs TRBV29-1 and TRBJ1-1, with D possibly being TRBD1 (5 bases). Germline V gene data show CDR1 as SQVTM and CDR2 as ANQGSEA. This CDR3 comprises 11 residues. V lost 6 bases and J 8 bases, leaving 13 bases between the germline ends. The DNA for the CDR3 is TGCAGCGTCAAATTCCGGGGGGAAGCTTTCTTT. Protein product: CSVKFRGEAFF.

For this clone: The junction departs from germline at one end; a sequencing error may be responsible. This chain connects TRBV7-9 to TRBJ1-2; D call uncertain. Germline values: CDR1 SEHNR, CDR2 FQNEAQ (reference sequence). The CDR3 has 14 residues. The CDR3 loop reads CAGSAWSANYGYTF. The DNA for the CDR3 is TGTGCCGGCAGTGCGTGGAGTGCTAACTATGGCTACACCTTC.

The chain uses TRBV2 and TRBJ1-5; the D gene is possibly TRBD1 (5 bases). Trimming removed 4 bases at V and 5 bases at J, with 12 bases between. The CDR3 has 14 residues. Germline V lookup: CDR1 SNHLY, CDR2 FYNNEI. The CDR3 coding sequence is TGTGCCAGCAGTGTCCCAGGGCGGTATCAGCCCCAGCATTTT. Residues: CASSVPGRYQPQHF.

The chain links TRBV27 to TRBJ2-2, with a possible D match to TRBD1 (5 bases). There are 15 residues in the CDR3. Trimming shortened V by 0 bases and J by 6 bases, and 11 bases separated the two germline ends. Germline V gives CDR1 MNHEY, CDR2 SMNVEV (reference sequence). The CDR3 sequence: CASSLSLGAAGELFF. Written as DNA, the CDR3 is TGTGCCAGCAGTTTATCCTTAGGGGCGGCCGGGGAGCTGTTTTTT.

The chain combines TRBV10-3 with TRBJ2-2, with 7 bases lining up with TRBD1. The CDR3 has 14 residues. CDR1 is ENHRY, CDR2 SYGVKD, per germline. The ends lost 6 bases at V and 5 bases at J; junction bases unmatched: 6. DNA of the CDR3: TGTGCCATCAGGGCTGACAGGGCTACCGGGGAGCTGTTTTTT. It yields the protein CAIRADRATGELFF.

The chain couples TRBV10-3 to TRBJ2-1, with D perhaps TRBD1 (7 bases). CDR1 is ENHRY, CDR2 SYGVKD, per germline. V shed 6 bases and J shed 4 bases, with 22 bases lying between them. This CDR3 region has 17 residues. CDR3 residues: CAISAAGTAQHYNEQFF. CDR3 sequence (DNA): TGTGCCATCAGCGCGGCGGGGACAGCCCAACATTACAATGAGCAGTTCTTC.

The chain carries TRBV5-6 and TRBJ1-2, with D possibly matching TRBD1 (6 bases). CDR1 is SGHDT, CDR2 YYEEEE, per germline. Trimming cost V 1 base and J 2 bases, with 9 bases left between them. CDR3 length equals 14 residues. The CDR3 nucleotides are TGTGCCAGCAGCTTGTTCGGACAGAACTATGGCTACACCTTC. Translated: CASSLFGQNYGYTF. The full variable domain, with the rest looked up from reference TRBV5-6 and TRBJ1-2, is DAGVTQSPTHLIKTRGQQVTLRCSPKSGHDTVSWYQQALGQGPQFIFQYYEEEERQRGNFPDRFSGHQFPNYSSELNVNALLLGDSALYLCASSLFGQNYGYTFGSGTRLTVV.

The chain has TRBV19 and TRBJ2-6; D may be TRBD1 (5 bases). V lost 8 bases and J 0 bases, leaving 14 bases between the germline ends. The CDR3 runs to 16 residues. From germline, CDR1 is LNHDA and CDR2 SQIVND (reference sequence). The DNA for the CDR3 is TGTGCCAGTCACGGCAGGGCCTACTCTGGGGCCAACGTCCTGACTTTC. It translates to CASHGRAYSGANVLTF.

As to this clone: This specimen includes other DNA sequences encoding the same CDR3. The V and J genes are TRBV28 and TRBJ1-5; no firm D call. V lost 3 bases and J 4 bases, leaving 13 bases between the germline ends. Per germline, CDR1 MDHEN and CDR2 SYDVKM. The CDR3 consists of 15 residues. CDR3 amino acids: CASSLPSTANQPQHF. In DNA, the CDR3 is TGTGCCAGCAGTTTGCCAAGCACAGCGAATCAGCCCCAGCATTTT. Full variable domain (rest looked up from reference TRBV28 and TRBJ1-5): DVKVTQSSRYLVKRTGEKVFLECVQDMDHENMFWYRQDPGLGLRLIYFSYDVKMKEKGDIPEGYSVSREKKERFSLILESASTNQTSMYLCASSLPSTANQPQHFGDGTRLSIL.

This CDR3 reads CASSLPGQAYGYTF. CDR3 sequence (DNA): TGTGCCAGCAGCTTGCCGGGACAGGCATATGGCTACACCTTC. The V and J genes are TRBV5-4 and TRBJ1-2, with 8 bases identical to TRBD1. The CDR3 sequence is 14 residues long. J lost 5 bases, V lost 1 base, and 4 bases had no gene match. Germline assignment: CDR1 SGHNT and CDR2 YYREEE (reference sequence).

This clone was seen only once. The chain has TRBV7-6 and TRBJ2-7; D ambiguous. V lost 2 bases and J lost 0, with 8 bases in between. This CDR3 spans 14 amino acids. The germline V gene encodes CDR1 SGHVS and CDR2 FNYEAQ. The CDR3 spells CASSLNPGSYEQYF. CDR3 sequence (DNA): TGTGCCAGCAGCTTAAATCCGGGCTCCTACGAGCAGTACTTC.

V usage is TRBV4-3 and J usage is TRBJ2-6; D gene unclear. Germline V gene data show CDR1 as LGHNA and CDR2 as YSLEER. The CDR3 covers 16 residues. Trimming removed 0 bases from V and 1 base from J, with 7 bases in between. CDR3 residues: CASSQDIGSGANVLTF. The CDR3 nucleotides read TGCGCCAGCAGCCAAGATATAGGGTCTGGGGCCAACGTCCTGACTTTC.

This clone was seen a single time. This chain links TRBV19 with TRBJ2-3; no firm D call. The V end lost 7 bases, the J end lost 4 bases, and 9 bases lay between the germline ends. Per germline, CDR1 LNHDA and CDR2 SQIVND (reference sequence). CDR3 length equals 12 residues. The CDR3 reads CASTQSADTQYF. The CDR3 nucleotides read TGTGCCAGTACCCAGAGCGCAGATACGCAGTATTTT.